This T cell receptor beta chain comes out of a study of T cell responses to AZD1222 COVID-19 vaccine. Study-level information: Both about-4-week and about-12-week second-dose recipients were combined. Study findings and constraints: Mostly white British, mostly female donors; authors suggested clonal diversity may be underestimated. The reported proportion of spike-specific TCRs targeting unmutated variant regions was nearly half. Recipients of AZD1222 seropositive at baseline numbered only 6 or 7.

Trimming removed 4 bases at V and 0 bases at J, with 13 bases between. There are 16 residues in the CDR3. Germline CDR1 SGHKS, CDR2 YYEKEE (reference sequence). A word on this clone: Its antigen is not known.

The assay was immunoSEQ multiplex PCR, and TCRdb's table has in-frame clones only and misses some. The repertoire has 78,000 or so clones, approximately 88% of them found once; the top ten carry around 19%. The material sequenced was peripheral blood, taken on day 0 of AZD1222 vaccination. The gene calls are TRBV5-5 and TRBJ2-2, with D uncertain. This clonotype originated in an adult in good health. CDR3 region: CASSPLVFANTGELFF. In nucleotides, the CDR3 is TGTGCCAGCAGCCCGCTGGTATTCGCGAACACCGGGGAGCTGTTTTTT.